The 10 T cell receptor beta chains below come from one sample, sequenced in a study of CD8+CD57+ T cells in acquired aplastic anemia. Patients sequenced had flow cytometry evidence of CD8+CD57+ cell expansion. Genomic DNA acted as the template from which TCR beta VDJ combination and CDR3 sequence profiling were carried out. Using its own MiXCR run on the reads, TCRdb lists one record per CDR3 protein. The data hold about 160,000 distinct CDR3 sequences, with around 48% observed a single time. The sample was sorted CD4+, CD8+, or CD8+CD57+ T cells (not recorded which) from PBMCs. The receptors derive from a human donor with aplastic anemia.

This clonotype was observed many times. This rearrangement joins TRBV11-3 to TRBJ1-5; D is undetermined. This CDR3 has 14 residues. Germline V gives CDR1 SGHNT, CDR2 YENEEA. Trimming shortened V by 0 bases and J by 3 bases, and 6 bases separated the two germline ends. CDR3 nucleotide sequence: TGTGCCAGCAGCTTAGACGGTCTCAATCAGCCCCAGCATTTT. Residues: CASSLDGLNQPQHF.

This clonotype was counted many times. The genes are TRBV6-1 and TRBJ2-3; D is possibly TRBD2 (6 bases). Trimming cost V 6 bases and J 13 bases, with 20 bases left between them. Germline CDR1 and CDR2: MNHNS and SASEGT. This CDR3 has 13 residues. This chain's CDR3 is CASSPTSGLSKYF. The CDR3 DNA reads as TGTGCCAGCAGCCCTACGAGCGGGCTGTCCAAGTATTTT.

This chain links TRBV29-1 with TRBJ2-2, with 9 bases fitting TRBD1. The CDR3 contains 14 residues. The trim removed 0 bases at V and 4 bases at J, leaving 0 bases unmatched. Looked up from germline, CDR1 is SQVTM and CDR2 is ANQGSEA. CDR3 DNA: TGCAGCGTTGAAGAGGGACAGGGCACCGGGGAGCTGTTTTTT. Its translation: CSVEEGQGTGELFF.

As regards this clonotype: One end of the junction is discordant with germline, which a read error may explain. The chain combines TRBV10-3 with TRBJ1-6; a possible D gene is TRBD1 (5 bases). This CDR3 region has 16 residues. The V gene's germline CDR1 is ENHRY and CDR2 SYGVKD. CDR3 in DNA: TGTGCCATCAGTGAGCCCGGGGCTTCCTATACTTCACCCCTCCACTTT. This sequence encodes CAISEPGASYTSPLHF.

This clonotype appeared many times. This chain uses TRBV12-3 or TRBV12-4 with TRBJ1-1, with 7 bases matching TRBD1. J was trimmed by 1 base and V by 7 bases; bases with no gene match: 15. The CDR3 is made up of 17 amino acids. Written as DNA, the CDR3 is TGTGCCAGCAACGATATCGGGGCTGGGGACAGGAACACTGAAGCTTTCTTT. Amino acid sequence: CASNDIGAGDRNTEAFF.

The genes are TRBV11-2 and TRBJ1-1, with D unclear. This CDR3 comprises 14 residues. Per the germline V gene, CDR1 is SGHAT and CDR2 is FQNNGV. V was cut by 1 base and J by 3 bases, with 9 bases left in between. The CDR3 DNA is TGTGCCAGCAGCTTAGTAGGCGATTACACTGAAGCTTTCTTT. It translates to CASSLVGDYTEAFF.

The V gene is TRBV15, the J gene TRBJ1-2; no reliable D call. The V gene lost 5 bases and the J gene lost 2 bases, with 15 bases spanning the gap. This CDR3 is 15 amino acids long. Germline values: CDR1 LNHNV, CDR2 YYDKDF (reference sequence). In DNA, the CDR3 is TGTGCCACCAGCCTGGGTAGGGAGCCGAACTATGGCTACACCTTC. This translates into CATSLGREPNYGYTF.

This rearrangement joins TRBV25-1 to TRBJ1-3, with a weak D call TRBD1 (6 bases). The ends were cut back, 6 bases at V and 0 bases at J, with 9 bases in the middle. This CDR3 has 14 amino acids. CDR1 and CDR2 (germline): MGHDK, SYGVNS. In DNA form, the CDR3 reads TGTGCCAGCAGAGGGGGGGACTCTGGAAACACCATATATTTT. Translated: CASRGGDSGNTIYF.

This clonotype was seen a single time. This chain joins TRBV11-1 and TRBJ2-1; perhaps TRBD1 as D (5 bases). There are 14 residues in the CDR3. The germline CDR1 and CDR2 sequences are SGHAT and FQDESV (reference sequence). Trimming pared 6 bases from V and 1 base from J, leaving 10 bases between. CDR3 sequence reads: CASSRTRSYNEQFF. As DNA, the CDR3 is TGTGCCAGCAGTCGGACAAGATCCTACAATGAGCAGTTCTTC.

The chain is built from TRBV10-1 and TRBJ2-5; TRBD2 might be the D (5 bases). The V end lost 2 bases, the J end lost 7 bases, and 14 bases lay between the germline ends. This CDR3 contains 14 residues. Germline CDR1 is WNHNN and CDR2 is SYGVQD (reference sequence). The CDR3 is CASSEGGPMRTQYF. In DNA form, the CDR3 reads TGCGCCAGCAGTGAGGGAGGACCTATGCGGACCCAGTACTTC.